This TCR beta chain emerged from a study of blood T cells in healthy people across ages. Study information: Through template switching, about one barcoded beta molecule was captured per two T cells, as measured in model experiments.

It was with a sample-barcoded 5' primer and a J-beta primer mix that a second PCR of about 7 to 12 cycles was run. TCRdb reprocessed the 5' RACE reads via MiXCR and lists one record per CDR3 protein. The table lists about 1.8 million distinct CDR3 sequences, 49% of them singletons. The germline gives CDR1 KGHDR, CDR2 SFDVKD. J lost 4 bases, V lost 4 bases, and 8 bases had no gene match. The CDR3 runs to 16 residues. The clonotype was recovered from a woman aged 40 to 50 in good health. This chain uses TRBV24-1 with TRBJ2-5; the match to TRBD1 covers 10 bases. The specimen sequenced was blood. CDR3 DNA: TGTGCCACCAGTGACCTGGGACAGGGGTCGGGAGAGACCCAGTACTTC. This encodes CATSDLGQGSGETQYF.